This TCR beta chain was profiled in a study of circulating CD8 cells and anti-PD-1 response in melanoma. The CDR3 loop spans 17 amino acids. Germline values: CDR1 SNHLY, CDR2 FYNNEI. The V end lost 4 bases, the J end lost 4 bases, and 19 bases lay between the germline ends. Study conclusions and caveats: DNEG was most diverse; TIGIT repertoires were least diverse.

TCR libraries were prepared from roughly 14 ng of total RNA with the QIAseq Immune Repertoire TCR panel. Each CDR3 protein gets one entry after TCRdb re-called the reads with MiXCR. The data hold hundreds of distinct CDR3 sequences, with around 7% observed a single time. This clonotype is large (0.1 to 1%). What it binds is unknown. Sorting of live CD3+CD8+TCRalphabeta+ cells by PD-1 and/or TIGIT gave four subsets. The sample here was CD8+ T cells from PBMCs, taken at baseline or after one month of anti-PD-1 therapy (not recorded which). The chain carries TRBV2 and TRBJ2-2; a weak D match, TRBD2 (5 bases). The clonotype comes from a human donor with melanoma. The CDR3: CASSVERSGVGTGELFF. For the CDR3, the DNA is TGTGCCAGCAGTGTCGAGCGGTCTGGAGTGGGCACCGGGGAGCTGTTTTTT. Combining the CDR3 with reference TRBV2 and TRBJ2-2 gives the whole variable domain EPEVTQTPSHQVTQMGQEVILRCVPISNHLYFYWYRQILGQKVEFLVSFYNNEISEKSEIFDDQFSVERPDGSNFTLKIRSTKLEDSAMYFCASSVERSGVGTGELFFGEGSRLTVL.